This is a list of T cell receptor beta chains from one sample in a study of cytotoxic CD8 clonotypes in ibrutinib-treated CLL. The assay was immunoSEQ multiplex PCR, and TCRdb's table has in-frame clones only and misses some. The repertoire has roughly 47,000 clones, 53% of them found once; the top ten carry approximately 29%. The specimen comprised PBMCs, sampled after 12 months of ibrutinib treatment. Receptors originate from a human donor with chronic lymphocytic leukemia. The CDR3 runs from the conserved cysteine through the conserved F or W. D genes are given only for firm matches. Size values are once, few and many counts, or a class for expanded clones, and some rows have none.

TGTGCCAGCAGCGAGAGGACTAGCGGAGCGCCCATCTACGAGCAGTACTTC	CASSERTSGAPIYEQYF	TRBV7-9	few	TRBD2	TRBJ2-7
TGTGCCAGTAGTGCGGACAGGGGGCGACACGAGCAGTACTTC	CASSADRGRHEQYF	TRBV19	few	TRBD1	TRBJ2-7
TGCGCCAGCAGCCAAGTCAGCGATGGGGAGACCCAGTACTTC	CASSQVSDGETQYF	TRBV4-1	-	-	TRBJ2-5
TGTGCCAGCAGCCTCCGGACCCAGGTTAATGAGCAGTTCTTC	CASSLRTQVNEQFF	TRBV7-9	-	-	TRBJ2-1
TGTGCCAGCATCAAACTCCGGGCCCAGAAGGAGACCCAGTACTTC	CASIKLRAQKETQYF	TRBV6-6	-	-	TRBJ2-5
TGTGCCAGCAGTACCCTAGCGGGAGGGAAGTACGAGCAGTACTTC	CASSTLAGGKYEQYF	TRBV28	once	TRBD2	TRBJ2-7
TGTGCCAGCAGCCGTCTATTAGATACGCAGTATTTT	CASSRLLDTQYF	TRBV5-4	-	-	TRBJ2-3
TGTGCCAGCAGCGTAGGACACACAGATACGCAGTATTTT	CASSVGHTDTQYF	TRBV5-5	few	-	TRBJ2-3
TGTGCCAGCAGCTTAGAAGTGGGGCCATACGAGCAGTACTTC	CASSLEVGPYEQYF	TRBV7-9	-	-	TRBJ2-7
TGTGCCAGCAGCCTGCCGATAGGGGGGAACACTGAAGCTTTCTTT	CASSLPIGGNTEAFF	TRBV7-9	few	-	TRBJ1-1
TGTGCCAGAAGCCCGCGGAGGAATGAGCAGTTCTTC	CARSPRRNEQFF	TRBV7-5	-	-	TRBJ2-1
TGTGCCAGCAGCTCCCCGGGAAAGGAGTACGAGCAGTACTTC	CASSSPGKEYEQYF	TRBV5-4	-	-	TRBJ2-7
TGTGCCAGCAGGGGCAGGGGGGCCTCCTACGAGCAGTACTTC	CASRGRGASYEQYF	TRBV2	-	-	TRBJ2-7
TGTGCCAGCAGTCCACGGGATGGAAGTGGCACTGAAGCTTTCTTT	CASSPRDGSGTEAFF	TRBV28	-	-	TRBJ1-1
TGTGCCAGCAGCCTGGGGGGGACAGGGGATGCTGAGCAGTTCTTC	CASSLGGTGDAEQFF	TRBV5-1	-	TRBD1	TRBJ2-1
TGTGCCAGCAGTGGACCAGGGACTAGCGGGCTCACTTACAATGAGCAGTTCTTC	CASSGPGTSGLTYNEQFF	TRBV6-1	-	TRBD2	TRBJ2-1
TGCGCCAGCAGCCAAGCGCGGTATGGCTACACCTTC	CASSQARYGYTF	TRBV5-1	few	-	TRBJ1-2
TGTGCCAGCAGCTTCGGGACAGGGATCAACGAGCAGTACTTC	CASSFGTGINEQYF	TRBV11-2	-	TRBD1	TRBJ2-7
TGTGCCAGCAGCTCCCCGGTTGATAACTACAATGAGCAGTTCTTC	CASSSPVDNYNEQFF	TRBV7-3	-	-	TRBJ2-1
TGTGCCAGCAGCTTGTCTGGACAAGGAGATGGCTACACCTTC	CASSLSGQGDGYTF	TRBV5-4	-	-	TRBJ1-2
TGTGCCACCAGCAGAGACAGGGGGCAAGTTGAAGCTTTCTTT	CATSRDRGQVEAFF	TRBV15	-	TRBD1	TRBJ1-1
TGTGCCAGCAGCTCCGGGGCAGTCCTGAACACTGAAGCTTTCTTT	CASSSGAVLNTEAFF	TRBV7-9	-	-	TRBJ1-1
TGTGCCAGCACAAGGGGGGCTTGGGACAATGAGCAGTTCTTC	CASTRGAWDNEQFF	TRBV25-1	few	-	TRBJ2-1
TGTGCCAGCAGTGAAGCAGCGGGAGGCCCAATGGGGCAGTTCTTC	CASSEAAGGPMGQFF	TRBV6-1	once	TRBD2	TRBJ2-1
TGTGCCAGCAGTTTTCGGGACGGGGGTAATGGCTACACCTTC	CASSFRDGGNGYTF	TRBV2	-	-	TRBJ1-2
TGCAGCGTTCCACAGGGGGCGGAGGAGACCCAGTACTTC	CSVPQGAEETQYF	TRBV29-1	few	TRBD1	TRBJ2-5
TGTGGGCTAGCGGGAGTTGAAGAGACCCAGTACTTC	CGLAGVEETQYF	TRBV29-1	-	TRBD2	TRBJ2-5